These 11 T cell receptor beta chains came from one sample sequenced in a study of blood T cell repertoires in COVID-19. Clones were read by immunoSEQ multiplex PCR, and TCRdb kept only the in-frame ones, dropping some. This sample yields some 150,000 clones, of which roughly 89% are seen a single time; 1.5% to 2% belongs to the top ten. Material for sequencing was peripheral blood. The receptors stem from a woman aged 45-65 years with acute or convalescent COVID-19.

The rearrangement links TRBV7-9 to TRBJ2-5; 7 positions match TRBD2. V shed 7 bases, J shed 1 base, and the junction held 6 bases outside the gene matches. Germline-derived CDR1 and CDR2 are SEHNR and FQNEAQ (reference sequence). The length of the CDR3 is 14 residues. CDR3: CASILSGAQETQYF. The CDR3 coding sequence is TGTGCCAGCATCTTGAGCGGGGCCCAAGAGACCCAGTACTTC. The full variable domain, in which reference TRBV7-9 and TRBJ2-5 provide the parts outside the CDR3, is DTGVSQNPRHKITKRGQNVTFRCDPISEHNRLYWYRQTLGQGPEFLTYFQNEAQLEKSRLLSDRFSAERPKGSFSTLEIQRTEQGDSAMYLCASILSGAQETQYFGPGTRLLVL.

This clone was found a few times. The J gene is TRBJ2-1, the V gene TRBV6-6; the D gene is possibly TRBD1 (6 bases). Germline V lookup: CDR1 MNHNY, CDR2 SVGAGI (reference sequence). Trimming took off 5 bases at V and 4 bases at J, with 21 bases between the two ends. CDR3 size: 17 residues. CDR3 nucleotides: TGTGCCAGCAGTCCTACAGGGTCCCCTGTTTCGTACAATGAGCAGTTCTTC. Translation gives CASSPTGSPVSYNEQFF.

The J gene is TRBJ1-2, the V gene TRBV24-1; 7 bases are a match to TRBD1. Looked up from germline, CDR1 is KGHDR and CDR2 is SFDVKD. V lost 3 bases and J lost 6; bases outside the gene matches: 12. This CDR3 is 16 amino acids long. The CDR3 region is CATSDPRDSGLNGYTF. The CDR3 nucleotides are TGTGCCACCAGTGATCCCCGGGACAGTGGCCTTAATGGCTACACCTTC.

This sequence joins TRBV11-3 and TRBJ1-1; a weak D match, TRBD1 (5 bases). The CDR3 runs 15 residues. V dropped 0 bases and J dropped 6 bases, with 14 bases sitting between them. Germline assignment: CDR1 SGHNT and CDR2 YENEEA. The CDR3 region is CASSLDGGKGPEAFF. DNA for the CDR3: TGTGCCAGCAGCTTAGACGGGGGTAAGGGGCCTGAAGCTTTCTTT.

V and J are TRBV11-2 and TRBJ1-1; D ambiguous. The CDR3 runs 15 residues. The V gene's germline CDR1 is SGHAT and CDR2 FQNNGV. Trimming stripped 1 base from V and 5 bases from J, with 14 bases between. CDR3 coding DNA: TGTGCCAGCAGCTTAGCGGGATGGGGAAGAACTGAAGCTTTCTTT. Translating gives CASSLAGWGRTEAFF.

The chain combines TRBV7-9 with TRBJ1-1; D remains ambiguous. The CDR3 has 11 residues. Looked up from germline, CDR1 is SEHNR and CDR2 is FQNEAQ (reference sequence). Between the trimmed V and J ends, which lost 5 bases and 4 bases, there was a span of 5 bases. The DNA of the CDR3 is TGTGCCAGCAGCGCGGCCACTGAAGCTTTCTTT. This encodes CASSAATEAFF.

The chain carries TRBV6-5 and TRBJ2-7; D uncertain. Germline V gene data show CDR1 as MNHEY and CDR2 as SVGAGI. The ends were cut back, 4 bases at V and 2 bases at J, with 15 bases in the middle. This CDR3 has 15 residues. In DNA, the CDR3 is TGTGCCAGCAGTTCTGGCTCAGCGATCCCCTACGAGCAGTACTTC. Protein sequence: CASSSGSAIPYEQYF.

The rearrangement uses TRBV9 and TRBJ1-2, with D unclear. V lost 0 bases to trimming and J lost 6 bases, with 3 bases between them. Germline CDR1 SGDLS, CDR2 YYNGEE. CDR3 length: 11 amino acids. This CDR3 reads CASSVGDGYTF. Here the CDR3 DNA reads TGTGCCAGCAGCGTAGGAGATGGCTACACCTTC.

The chain combines TRBV6-6 with TRBJ2-7; the match to TRBD2 covers 10 bases. Per germline, CDR1 MNHNY and CDR2 SVGAGI (reference sequence). The J segment lost 1 base and the V segment lost 5 bases, leaving 5 bases of the junction unmatched. The CDR3 runs 15 residues. As DNA, the CDR3 is TGTGCCAGCAGTCCCGGGACTAGCGCGTCCTACGAGCAGTACTTC. It translates to CASSPGTSASYEQYF.

The chain is built from TRBV29-1 and TRBJ2-3; possibly TRBD2 for D (6 bases). The CDR3 is made up of 15 amino acids. Germline V gives CDR1 SQVTM, CDR2 ANQGSEA. Trimming pared 4 bases from V and 0 bases from J, leaving 14 bases between. Written as DNA, the CDR3 is TGCAGCGTTGTCGGCGGGGCAGATAGCACAGATACGCAGTATTTT. This gives the protein CSVVGGADSTDTQYF.

V and J are TRBV6-5 and TRBJ1-2, with TRBD1 matching 7 bases. With 6 bases clipped from V and 6 bases from J, the junction kept 7 bases outside the gene matches. The length of the CDR3 is 13 residues. The germline gives CDR1 MNHEY, CDR2 SVGAGI. As DNA, the CDR3 is TGTGCCAGCAGAGTAGGAGGGGGCGATGGCTACACCTTC. It encodes CASRVGGGDGYTF.